Shown below are 30 T cell receptor beta chains from a single sample sequenced in a study of Ad26.COV2.S vaccination and SARS-CoV-2 variants. Generated by immunoSEQ multiplex PCR, the TCRdb table keeps only in-frame clones and is missing some. The sample consists of about 680,000 clones, about 90% of them appearing once. Treatment reported: about 20 received Ad26.COV2.S at low or high dose, single or two shots; 5 received placebo; per-sample allocation not given. On day 63 after the first injection, vaccine and placebo recipients gave samples. The sample in question was peripheral blood, obtained in a trial of Ad26.COV2.S vaccine versus placebo. Receptors originate from a person between 18 and 65 years old who received the Ad26.COV2.S COVID-19 vaccine or a placebo.

V usage is TRBV10-3 and J usage is TRBJ2-2, with a weak D call TRBD2 (5 bases). Germline V gene sequence: CDR1 ENHRY, CDR2 SYGVKD. CDR3 length equals 12 residues. Trimming removed 10 bases at V and 4 bases at J, with 10 bases between. This chain's CDR3 is CATTRGTGELFF. The CDR3 DNA follows: TGTGCCACCACTCGGGGCACCGGGGAGCTGTTTTTT.

This chain connects TRBV24-1 to TRBJ2-3; 8 bases are shared with TRBD1. The CDR3 extends over 15 amino acids. Germline CDR1 is KGHDR and CDR2 is SFDVKD. V gave up 7 bases and J gave up 2 bases; unmatched junction bases: 7. The CDR3 nucleotides read TGTGCCACCAGCCCCCGCAGGGGGCTCACAGATACGCAGTATTTT. Its translation is CATSPRRGLTDTQYF.

The chain has TRBV7-9 and TRBJ2-1; 15 nucleotides line up with TRBD2. V shed 5 bases and J 7 bases; nucleotides not matched to a gene: 6. This CDR3 has 16 amino acids. CDR1 SEHNR and CDR2 FQNEAQ come from the germline V gene (reference sequence). The CDR3 bases are TGTGCCAGCAGCGCTCCGGGGACTAGCGGGGGGAATGAGCAGTTCTTC. This sequence encodes CASSAPGTSGGNEQFF.

The chain carries TRBV10-3 and TRBJ1-1; D is undetermined. Trimming removed 10 bases at V and 5 bases at J, with 17 bases between. CDR1 and CDR2 from the germline V gene are ENHRY and SYGVKD. The CDR3 has 13 residues. CDR3: CASAGIGRTEAFF. DNA of the CDR3: TGTGCCAGCGCCGGGATCGGACGGACTGAAGCTTTCTTT.

This chain connects TRBV6-1 to TRBJ2-1; either TRBD1 or TRBD2 may supply D (7 bases each). Germline CDR1 and CDR2: MNHNS and SASEGT. The CDR3 has 17 amino acids. The germline V and J ends were trimmed by 4 bases and 9 bases, with 25 bases remaining between them. Here the CDR3 reads CASSAPGRAQGSGEQFF. Written as DNA, the CDR3 is TGTGCCAGCAGTGCCCCGGGGAGGGCACAGGGGTCGGGTGAGCAGTTCTTC.

J is TRBJ1-6 and V is TRBV14; tentative D call: TRBD1 (6 bases). CDR1 is SGHDN, CDR2 FVKESK, per germline. The germline V and J ends were trimmed by 4 bases and 8 bases, with 9 bases remaining between them. The CDR3 totals 13 residues. CDR3 sequence (DNA): TGTGCCAGCAGCCGGACAGAATATTCACCCCTCCACTTT. This gives the protein CASSRTEYSPLHF.

The genes are TRBV19 and TRBJ2-1; D assignment may be TRBD1 or TRBD2 (7 bases each). This CDR3 is 15 amino acids long. Trimming took off 1 base at V and 4 bases at J, with 11 bases between the two ends. The germline V gene has CDR1 LNHDA and CDR2 SQIVND (reference sequence). In DNA, the CDR3 is TGTGCCAGTAGTATAGCAGGGGGGGAATACAATGAGCAGTTCTTC. Residues: CASSIAGGEYNEQFF.

The chain links TRBV5-1 to TRBJ2-5; D may be TRBD2 (5 bases). With 4 bases removed from V and 5 bases from J, the gap between germline ends came to 15 bases. Germline V gene sequence: CDR1 SGHRS, CDR2 YFSETQ. CDR3 length: 14 amino acids. The CDR3: CASSARTTGETQYF. In DNA form, the CDR3 reads TGCGCCAGCAGCGCCCGGACGACGGGGGAGACCCAGTACTTC.

The V and J genes are TRBV5-1 and TRBJ2-5; 8 bases map to TRBD1. Germline CDR1 is SGHRS and CDR2 is YFSETQ. The CDR3 runs to 14 residues. The junction had 3 bases not matched to a gene; V was cut back by 3 bases and J by 2 bases. The CDR3 region is CASSSTGVQETQYF. CDR3 coding DNA: TGCGCCAGCAGCTCGACAGGGGTACAAGAGACCCAGTACTTC.

This sequence joins TRBV6-1 and TRBJ2-7; no clear D. Trimming left V 0 bases short and J 4 bases short, with 13 bases between. The CDR3 is 15 residues long. CDR1 and CDR2 (germline): MNHNS, SASEGT. The CDR3 bases are TGTGCCAGCAGTGAAGCGCCCGGTCCGCTTTACGAGCAGTACTTC. It specifies CASSEAPGPLYEQYF.

V gene TRBV19 combines with J gene TRBJ1-6; possible D gene TRBD1, 5 bases. The CDR3 sequence is 13 residues long. Germline V gives CDR1 LNHDA, CDR2 SQIVND (reference sequence). The ends were cut back, 10 bases at V and 7 bases at J, with 14 bases in the middle. In DNA form, the CDR3 reads TGTGCCACCCGACGACAGCGAAATTCACCCCTCCACTTT. Amino acid sequence: CATRRQRNSPLHF.

The rearrangement joins TRBV27 to TRBJ2-3; D is ambiguous. The CDR3 extends over 14 amino acids. Germline CDR1 MNHEY, CDR2 SMNVEV (reference sequence). V lost 6 bases to trimming and J lost 0 bases, with 10 bases between them. CDR3 sequence (DNA): TGTGCCAGCAGGAGTTCCTCTAGCACAGATACGCAGTATTTT. Its translation is CASRSSSSTDTQYF.

J is TRBJ1-2 and V is TRBV5-1; 8 bases align to TRBD1. The CDR3 loop spans 15 amino acids. CDR1 and CDR2 (germline): SGHRS, YFSETQ. J was trimmed by 4 bases and V by 4 bases; bases with no gene match: 9. As DNA, the CDR3 is TGCGCCAGCAGCGATGGACAGGGCATTACCTATGGCTACACCTTC. It translates to CASSDGQGITYGYTF.

This chain uses TRBV19 with TRBJ2-1; possibly TRBD2 for D (6 bases). Germline V lookup: CDR1 LNHDA, CDR2 SQIVND (reference sequence). V was clipped by 5 bases and J by 9 bases, with 23 bases between them. This CDR3 is 16 amino acids long. In nucleotides, the CDR3 is TGTGCCAGTAGTCCCGGGACTTTTTCCCAACGGGGTGAGCAGTTCTTC. Translating it yields CASSPGTFSQRGEQFF.

The gene calls are TRBV30 and TRBJ2-3, with TRBD2 matching over 7 bases. Per germline, CDR1 GTSNPN and CDR2 SVGIG (reference sequence). The ends lost 3 bases at V and 0 bases at J; junction bases unmatched: 6. The CDR3 covers 15 residues. CDR3 in DNA: TGTGCCTGGAGGGGAAGGGAGGGCAGCACAGATACGCAGTATTTT. Its protein is CAWRGREGSTDTQYF.

The V and J genes are TRBV12-3 or TRBV12-4 and TRBJ2-7; no clear D gene. The ends were cut back, 1 base at V and 3 bases at J, with 4 bases in the middle. CDR3 length: 12 residues. The CDR3 here is CASSLEVYEQYF. The CDR3 DNA follows: TGTGCCAGCAGTTTAGAAGTCTACGAGCAGTACTTC.

This clone showed up just once. V is TRBV12-3 or TRBV12-4 and J is TRBJ1-3; the D is unclear. Trimming stripped 3 bases from V and 7 bases from J, with 4 bases between. The CDR3 extends over 11 amino acids. The CDR3 nucleotides are TGTGCCAGCAGTTTGAGCAACACCATATATTTT. Amino acid sequence: CASSLSNTIYF.

The chain joins TRBV7-2 to TRBJ1-1; D may be TRBD1 (5 bases). CDR1 and CDR2 (germline): SGHTA, FQGNSA. The CDR3 has 15 amino acids. V lost 1 base to trimming and J lost 1 base, with 10 bases between them. In DNA form, the CDR3 reads TGTGCCAGCAGCTTAGGGGAGGGGCGGAACACTGAAGCTTTCTTT. It specifies CASSLGEGRNTEAFF.

Concerning this clone: Other DNA variants within this sample encode the same CDR3. The rearrangement links TRBV10-3 to TRBJ1-5; tentatively, D is TRBD1 (6 bases). With 4 bases removed from V and 5 bases from J, the gap between germline ends came to 9 bases. CDR1 is ENHRY and CDR2 is SYGVKD in the germline V gene. The CDR3 has 13 amino acids. CDR3 residues: CAISGNRDQPQHF. The CDR3 nucleotides read TGTGCCATCAGTGGGAACAGGGATCAGCCCCAGCATTTT.

This clone was detected once. The chain combines TRBV30 with TRBJ1-5; no clear D. The V gene's germline CDR1 is GTSNPN and CDR2 SVGIG (reference sequence). With 2 bases removed from V and 7 bases from J, the gap between germline ends came to 12 bases. The CDR3 length is 13 residues. Written as DNA, the CDR3 is TGTGCCTGGAGTAACGGGAGGGAACAGCCCCAGCATTTT. Protein product: CAWSNGREQPQHF.

The chain is built from TRBV29-1 and TRBJ2-1; TRBD2 aligns across 9 bases. The CDR3 has 16 amino acids. The V gene's germline CDR1 is SQVTM and CDR2 ANQGSEA. V gave up 4 bases and J gave up 4 bases; unmatched junction bases: 11. CDR3 sequence reads: CSVGRRLADPYNEQFF. The CDR3 coding sequence is TGCAGCGTTGGTAGACGACTAGCGGACCCGTACAATGAGCAGTTCTTC.

Remarks on this clone: One junction end disagrees with the germline gene, perhaps due to a read error. The genes are TRBV7-2 and TRBJ2-1, with D maybe TRBD2 (6 bases). The germline V gene has CDR1 SGHTA and CDR2 FQGNSA. There are 15 residues in the CDR3. CDR3 nucleotide sequence: TGTGCCAGCAGCTTCGGGACTGCCTCCTACACTGAGCAGTTCTTC. It yields the protein CASSFGTASYTEQFF.

The CDR3 loop reads CASTMGGANYGYTF. The CDR3 DNA is TGTGCCAGCACTATGGGGGGGGCTAACTATGGCTACACCTTC. The V call is TRBV6-5, the J call TRBJ1-2; TRBD1 might be the D (5 bases). The CDR3 loop spans 14 amino acids. The germline V gene encodes CDR1 MNHEY and CDR2 SVGAGI. Deletions cut 7 bases from V and 0 bases from J, with 12 bases between.

The J gene is TRBJ2-1, the V gene TRBV7-3, with 8 bases identical to TRBD2. V lost 5 bases to trimming and J lost 14 bases; unmatched junction nucleotides: 8. The CDR3 consists of 12 residues. The germline V gene encodes CDR1 SGHTA and CDR2 FQGTGA. For the CDR3, the DNA is TGTGCCAGCAGCCACGAGCGGGGGTATAAGTTCTTC. Translation gives CASSHERGYKFF.

The V call is TRBV3-1 (or the pseudogene TRBV3-2), the J call TRBJ2-7; 9 nucleotides match TRBD2. Germline assignment: CDR1 LGHDT and CDR2 YNNKEL (reference sequence). The CDR3 contains 17 residues. After removal of 4 bases from V and 2 bases from J, the junction contained 12 bases not matched to a gene. CDR3 region: CASSPWGLAGQTYEQYF. DNA of the CDR3: TGTGCCAGCAGCCCCTGGGGGCTAGCGGGACAGACCTACGAGCAGTACTTC.

The rearrangement links TRBV27 to TRBJ1-2; 7 positions match TRBD1. V lost 4 bases to trimming and J lost 8 bases; unmatched junction nucleotides: 4. Germline V gene data show CDR1 as MNHEY and CDR2 as SMNVEV (reference sequence). The CDR3 is 12 amino acids. DNA of the CDR3: TGTGCCAGCAGTTCGACAGGGATCGGCTACACCTTC. Translated: CASSSTGIGYTF.

The gene calls are TRBV10-3 and TRBJ1-6; maybe TRBD1 (6 bases). Deletions cut 2 bases from V and 7 bases from J, with 12 bases between. The germline V gene encodes CDR1 ENHRY and CDR2 SYGVKD. The CDR3 runs 15 residues. Here the CDR3 DNA reads TGTGCCATCAGTGAGAGGACAGCCTTGAATTCACCCCTCCACTTT. Its translation is CAISERTALNSPLHF.

This clone was seen once. The chain couples TRBV30 to TRBJ1-1; weak D call: TRBD1 (5 bases). Looked up from germline, CDR1 is GTSNPN and CDR2 is SVGIG (reference sequence). The CDR3 runs 13 residues. Between the trimmed V and J ends, which lost 4 bases and 1 base, there was a span of 10 bases. The DNA of the CDR3 is TGTGCCTGGACCACGGGGACGAACACTGAAGCTTTCTTT. Amino acid sequence: CAWTTGTNTEAFF.

The V gene is TRBV7-9, the J gene TRBJ1-2; tentative D call: TRBD1 (5 bases). V lost 2 bases, J lost 0 bases, and 10 bases lay in between. Looked up from germline, CDR1 is SEHNR and CDR2 is FQNEAQ (reference sequence). CDR3 length equals 15 residues. CDR3 in DNA: TGTGCCAGCAGCTTAAGGGGACCAACTAACTATGGCTACACCTTC. It is translated as CASSLRGPTNYGYTF.

The J gene is TRBJ1-2, the V gene TRBV24-1; 10 positions agree with TRBD1. The CDR3 has 14 amino acids. Germline CDR1 is KGHDR and CDR2 is SFDVKD. J was trimmed by 8 bases and V by 4 bases; bases with no gene match: 6. The CDR3 DNA reads TGTGCCACCAGTGAACCCGACAGGGGGCGAGGCTACACCTTC. Encoded protein: CATSEPDRGRGYTF.